The T cell receptor beta chain described here comes from a study of human T cells and chemical hapten exposure. Whole-study findings and limits: Patch test score rose with PT1 expanded TCRs, significant at 8, 16, 32, not 4. Expanded TCRs produced significantly more large CDR3 similarity clusters than controls did.

As concerns this clonotype: Its antigen remains unidentified.

Germline CDR1 and CDR2: MDHEN and SYDVKM. V lost 6 bases and J lost 6, with 18 bases in between. This CDR3 has 14 residues. TCRdb fed the RACE reads into MiXCR, producing one record per CDR3 protein. Among more than 85,000 distinct CDR3 sequences listed, roughly a third were seen once. The time point was: patch test 3, about 24 weeks after DPC sensitization. The treatment was: therapeutic diphenylcyclopropenone sensitization with weekly scalp DPC. Unfractionated whole blood yielded total RNA. The chain is built from TRBV28 and TRBJ2-7; D possibly corresponds to TRBD1 (5 bases). The clonotype was recovered from a middle-aged man with alopecia areata. Some clones in this sample may be carry-over from other donors' samples. The specimen comprised whole blood, sampled in connection with sensitization to the hapten diphenylcyclopropenone (DPC). CDR3 loop: CASRKGVLVPEQYF. The CDR3 nucleotides are TGTGCCAGCAGAAAAGGGGTCCTAGTGCCCGAGCAGTACTTC.